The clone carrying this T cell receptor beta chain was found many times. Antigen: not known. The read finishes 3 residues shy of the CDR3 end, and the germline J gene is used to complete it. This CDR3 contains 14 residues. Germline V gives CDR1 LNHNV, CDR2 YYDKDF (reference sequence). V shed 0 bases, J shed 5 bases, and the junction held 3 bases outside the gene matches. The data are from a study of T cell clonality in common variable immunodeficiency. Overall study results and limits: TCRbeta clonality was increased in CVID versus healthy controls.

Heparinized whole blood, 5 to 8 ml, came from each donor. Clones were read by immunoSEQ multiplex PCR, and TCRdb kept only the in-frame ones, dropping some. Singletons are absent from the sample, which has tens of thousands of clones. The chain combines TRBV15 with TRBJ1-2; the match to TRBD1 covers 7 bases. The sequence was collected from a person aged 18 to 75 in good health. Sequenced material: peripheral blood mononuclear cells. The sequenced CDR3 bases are TGTGCCACCAGCAGAGAAGGGGGCGAGTATGGC. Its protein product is CATSREGGEYG. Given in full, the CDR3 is CATSREGGEYGYTF.